Following are 28 T cell receptor beta chains from one sample sequenced in a study of T cell repertoires in cytomegalovirus infection. Antigen specificity for these receptors is unknown. TCRdb recomputed calls from the reads with MiXCR, one row per CDR3 protein. Here the sample spans roughly 500,000 distinct CDR3 sequences, approximately 46% being singletons. Sequencing was performed on cultured PBMCs, taken from culture after CMV antigen stimulation. The receptors shown here come from a human donor in good health (CMV status not recorded). Some clones in this sample may be carry-over from other donors' samples.

The chain uses TRBV7-2 and TRBJ1-2; 9 bases are a match to TRBD1. Trimming cost V 7 bases and J 2 bases; bases outside gene matches: 8. The CDR3 is 15 residues long. Germline CDR1 reads SGHTA; CDR2 reads FQGNSA. CDR3 in amino acids: CASTNHRGRNYGYTF. DNA of the CDR3: TGTGCCAGCACCAACCACAGGGGGCGAAACTATGGCTACACCTTC.

This sequence joins TRBV14 and TRBJ1-4, with D possibly matching TRBD1 (5 bases). Trimming left V 1 base short and J 7 bases short, with 13 bases between. CDR3 size: 15 residues. Per germline, CDR1 SGHDN and CDR2 FVKESK. The CDR3 loop is CASSQGGETIEKLFF. The CDR3 nucleotides read TGTGCCAGCAGCCAAGGGGGGGAGACGATTGAAAAACTGTTTTTT.

In this sample, this clonotype turned up a few times. The gene calls are TRBV7-2 and TRBJ1-5; TRBD1 might be the D (6 bases). V was clipped by 5 bases and J by 7 bases, with 15 bases between them. Germline values: CDR1 SGHTA, CDR2 FQGNSA. The CDR3 length is 14 residues. CDR3 sequence: CASSRGGRGQPQHF. As DNA, the CDR3 is TGTGCCAGCAGCCGAGGGGGACGGGGGCAGCCCCAGCATTTT.

The J gene is TRBJ1-1, the V gene TRBV6-1; unclear D gene. The CDR3 loop spans 14 amino acids. From germline, CDR1 is MNHNS and CDR2 SASEGT. V was cut by 7 bases and J by 5 bases, with 17 bases left in between. This CDR3 is CASTLSRGWTEAFF. As DNA, the CDR3 is TGTGCCAGCACCCTAAGTCGGGGATGGACTGAAGCTTTCTTT.

V usage is TRBV19 and J usage is TRBJ2-3; 11 nucleotides line up with TRBD1. Germline CDR1 and CDR2: LNHDA and SQIVND (reference sequence). There are 17 residues in the CDR3. J was trimmed by 2 bases and V by 6 bases; bases with no gene match: 10. DNA of the CDR3: TGTGCCAGTAGAAACATCCGGGACAGGGGGATCACAGATACGCAGTATTTT. It translates to CASRNIRDRGITDTQYF.

The chain is built from TRBV7-2 and TRBJ2-5; the D is unclear. Trimming took 4 bases from V and 2 from J, leaving 11 bases between them. Germline V gives CDR1 SGHTA, CDR2 FQGNSA. The CDR3 has 14 amino acids. CDR3 DNA sequence: TGTGCCAGCAGCTCCTCGTTCGGGCAAGAGACCCAGTACTTC. Translating it yields CASSSSFGQETQYF.

CDR3 nucleotides: TGTGCCAGCAGTTTACCGAGCGGGAGTAATGAGCAGTTCTTC. The encoded protein is CASSLPSGSNEQFF. The V and J genes are TRBV27 and TRBJ2-1, with 8 bases matching TRBD2. This CDR3 has 14 residues. Germline V gives CDR1 MNHEY, CDR2 SMNVEV (reference sequence). With V trimmed by 2 bases and J by 7 bases, 4 bases remained unmatched.

This chain links TRBV10-3 with TRBJ2-1; D perhaps matches TRBD2 (5 bases). Trimming cost V 3 bases and J 5 bases, with 8 bases left between them. The CDR3 loop spans 13 amino acids. CDR1 and CDR2 (germline): ENHRY, SYGVKD. This CDR3 is CAISDWRDNEQFF. As DNA, the CDR3 is TGTGCCATCAGTGATTGGCGGGACAATGAGCAGTTCTTC.

This clonotype was seen a handful of times. The rearrangement uses TRBV7-8 and TRBJ1-4, with 10 bases matching TRBD1. Trimming cost V 5 bases and J 4 bases; bases outside gene matches: 7. Per the germline V gene, CDR1 is SGHVS and CDR2 is FQNEAQ. The CDR3 has 16 amino acids. The CDR3: CASSPRTGGFNEKLFF. CDR3 bases: TGTGCCAGCAGCCCGCGGACAGGGGGGTTTAATGAAAAACTGTTTTTT. The entire variable domain, with the rest obtained from reference TRBV7-8 and TRBJ1-4, is as follows: GAGVSQSPRYKVAKRGQDVALRCDPISGHVSLFWYQQALGQGPEFLTYFQNEAQLDKSGLPSDRFFAERPEGSVSTLKIQRTQQEDSAVYLCASSPRTGGFNEKLFFGSGTQLSVL.

The V gene is TRBV6-8, the J gene TRBJ2-7, with D maybe TRBD1 (6 bases). Germline V gene sequence: CDR1 MNHGY, CDR2 SAAAGT. V gave up 6 bases and J gave up 3 bases, with 12 bases separating them. CDR3 size: 13 residues. CDR3 sequence: CASRTGQNYEQYF. Here the CDR3 DNA reads TGTGCCAGCAGGACTGGACAGAACTACGAGCAGTACTTC.

The chain combines TRBV6-5 with TRBJ2-3; 10 nucleotides line up with TRBD1. Per the germline V gene, CDR1 is MNHEY and CDR2 is SVGAGI. Trimming took 2 bases from V and 5 from J; bases not matched to a gene: 4. The CDR3 consists of 15 residues. CDR3 loop: CASSYGQGVIDTQYF. The CDR3 region has the DNA TGTGCCAGCAGTTACGGACAGGGGGTTATAGATACGCAGTATTTT.

This clonotype was seen only a few times. The chain recombines TRBV7-9 with TRBJ2-7; D not certain. Trimming took off 1 base at V and 6 bases at J, with 16 bases between the two ends. The CDR3 sequence is 15 residues long. The V gene's germline CDR1 is SEHNR and CDR2 FQNEAQ (reference sequence). The chain's CDR3 is CASSLDSGFSGEQYF. As DNA, the CDR3 is TGTGCCAGCAGCTTAGATTCGGGTTTCTCTGGCGAGCAGTACTTC.

In this sample, this clonotype turned up a few times. This sequence joins TRBV7-8 and TRBJ1-1; D remains ambiguous. The CDR3 loop spans 15 amino acids. V lost 1 base and J 5 bases, leaving 14 bases between the germline ends. Germline CDR1 is SGHVS and CDR2 is FQNEAQ. DNA for the CDR3: TGTGCCAGCAGCTTAGGGCCGAAGGGTAGGACTGAAGCTTTCTTT. This codes for CASSLGPKGRTEAFF.

This rearrangement joins TRBV19 to TRBJ1-4; a possible D gene is TRBD1 (6 bases). Trimming cost V 9 bases and J 4 bases, with 21 bases left between them. The CDR3 contains 16 residues. Germline CDR1 reads LNHDA; CDR2 reads SQIVND (reference sequence). This chain's CDR3 is CASRDRPSGINEKLFF. CDR3 coding DNA: TGTGCCAGCCGTGACAGGCCATCGGGGATTAATGAAAAACTGTTTTTT.

This clonotype occurred a few times. The chain links TRBV7-9 to TRBJ2-5; D remains ambiguous. The CDR3 runs to 15 residues. CDR1 is SEHNR, CDR2 FQNEAQ, per germline (reference sequence). V dropped 1 base and J dropped 2 bases, with 11 bases sitting between them. DNA of the CDR3: TGTGCCAGCAGCTTAGTATTCGGGCAGCAAGAGACCCAGTACTTC. Its translation is CASSLVFGQQETQYF.

This chain joins TRBV7-9 and TRBJ2-5; 8 nucleotides agree with TRBD1. CDR3 length: 13 amino acids. The germline gives CDR1 SEHNR, CDR2 FQNEAQ (reference sequence). V shed 5 bases and J 4 bases; nucleotides not matched to a gene: 3. CDR3 residues: CASSKGQVETQYF. In DNA, the CDR3 is TGTGCCAGCAGCAAGGGACAGGTAGAGACCCAGTACTTC.

This chain connects TRBV10-3 to TRBJ2-6; a weak D match, TRBD1 (5 bases). This CDR3 contains 14 residues. From germline, CDR1 is ENHRY and CDR2 SYGVKD. Deletions cut 7 bases from V and 3 bases from J, with 10 bases between. CDR3 residues: CAINPGNGANVLTF. For the CDR3, the DNA is TGTGCCATCAATCCAGGGAATGGGGCCAACGTCCTGACTTTC.

This clonotype has a count of ten or more. This chain joins TRBV7-2 and TRBJ1-3; tentative D call: TRBD1 (5 bases). Trimming cost V 0 bases and J 0 bases, with 9 bases left between them. The CDR3 runs to 16 residues. Germline assignment: CDR1 SGHTA and CDR2 FQGNSA. This chain's CDR3 is CASSLAPGNSGNTIYF. The CDR3 bases are TGTGCCAGCAGCTTAGCCCCAGGGAACTCTGGAAACACCATATATTTT.

This rearrangement joins TRBV5-4 to TRBJ2-5, with no clear D. The V gene lost 0 bases and the J gene lost 5 bases, with 14 bases spanning the gap. The germline CDR1 and CDR2 sequences are SGHNT and YYREEE (reference sequence). The CDR3 has 15 amino acids. The CDR3 region is CASSLVEQVGETQYF. The CDR3 DNA is TGTGCCAGCAGCTTGGTGGAGCAGGTGGGGGAGACCCAGTACTTC.

The chain employs TRBV19 and TRBJ2-3, with D possibly being TRBD1 (5 bases). Germline V gives CDR1 LNHDA, CDR2 SQIVND (reference sequence). This CDR3 has 12 amino acids. The V and J ends lost 5 bases and 10 bases respectively, with 13 bases between them. The CDR3 region is CASSGRQLAQYF. In nucleotides, the CDR3 is TGTGCCAGTAGTGGACGACAGTTAGCGCAGTATTTT.

This rearrangement joins TRBV12-3 or TRBV12-4 to TRBJ1-3, with D hard to call. The CDR3 consists of 13 residues. V was shortened by 1 base and J by 2 bases, with 3 bases between the two germline ends. CDR3 region: CASSLEPGNTIYF. The CDR3 DNA is TGTGCCAGCAGTTTAGAGCCTGGAAACACCATATATTTT.

The rearrangement links TRBV6-2 or TRBV6-3 to TRBJ2-1; 14 positions match TRBD2. V was pared by 5 bases and J by 4 bases, with 16 bases of the junction left unmatched. From germline, CDR1 is MNHEY and CDR2 SVGEGT. The CDR3 totals 20 residues. DNA for the CDR3: TGTGCCAGCAGTACAGGGACTAGCGGGAGAATCCCTTCGTTTTACAATGAGCAGTTCTTC. Its protein is CASSTGTSGRIPSFYNEQFF.

The V gene is TRBV12-3 or TRBV12-4, the J gene TRBJ2-5; D uncertain. V dropped 3 bases and J dropped 6 bases, with 8 bases sitting between them. CDR3 size: 12 residues. This CDR3 is CASSFGYQTQYF. The CDR3 DNA is TGTGCCAGCAGTTTTGGCTATCAGACCCAGTACTTC.

The chain employs TRBV27 and TRBJ2-3; 7 positions agree with TRBD2. With V trimmed by 5 bases and J by 5 bases, 10 bases remained unmatched. CDR3 size: 15 residues. Germline V gene sequence: CDR1 MNHEY, CDR2 SMNVEV (reference sequence). The CDR3 loop is CASSAGGGWVDTQYF. CDR3 in DNA: TGTGCCAGCAGTGCCGGGGGAGGGTGGGTAGATACGCAGTATTTT.

This clonotype was seen a handful of times. The chain has TRBV7-2 and TRBJ2-1, with 8 bases matching TRBD2. This CDR3 has 16 residues. The ends lost 1 base at V and 5 bases at J; junction bases unmatched: 7. The germline gives CDR1 SGHTA, CDR2 FQGNSA. This chain's CDR3 is CASSLGGGGRHNEQFF. The CDR3 nucleotides read TGTGCCAGCAGCTTAGGAGGCGGGGGGAGACACAATGAGCAGTTCTTC.

V and J are TRBV12-3 or TRBV12-4 and TRBJ2-2; 13 bases are a match to TRBD2. The length of the CDR3 is 17 residues. Trimming cost V 7 bases and J 3 bases; bases outside gene matches: 8. The CDR3 DNA is TGTGCCAGCACCCGGGGACTAGCGGGATTAGACACCGGGGAGCTGTTTTTT. The encoded protein is CASTRGLAGLDTGELFF.

A word on this clonotype: The junction does not match germline at one end; this may be a read error. V is TRBV7-9 and J is TRBJ2-7; 7 bases align to TRBD2. This CDR3 region has 15 residues. CDR1 SEHNR and CDR2 FQNEAQ come from the germline V gene (reference sequence). The CDR3 loop is CARSLRSGVSYEQYF. The CDR3 DNA follows: TGTGCCAGAAGCTTAAGGAGCGGGGTCTCCTACGAGCAGTACTTC.

A few counts support this clonotype. V gene TRBV7-2 combines with J gene TRBJ2-3; perhaps TRBD2 as D (5 bases). Germline assignment: CDR1 SGHTA and CDR2 FQGNSA. This CDR3 is 14 amino acids long. Trimming removed 3 bases at V and 1 base at J, with 8 bases between. The DNA for the CDR3 is TGTGCCAGCAGCTTCCGGACTCGCACAGATACGCAGTATTTT. Translation gives CASSFRTRTDTQYF.